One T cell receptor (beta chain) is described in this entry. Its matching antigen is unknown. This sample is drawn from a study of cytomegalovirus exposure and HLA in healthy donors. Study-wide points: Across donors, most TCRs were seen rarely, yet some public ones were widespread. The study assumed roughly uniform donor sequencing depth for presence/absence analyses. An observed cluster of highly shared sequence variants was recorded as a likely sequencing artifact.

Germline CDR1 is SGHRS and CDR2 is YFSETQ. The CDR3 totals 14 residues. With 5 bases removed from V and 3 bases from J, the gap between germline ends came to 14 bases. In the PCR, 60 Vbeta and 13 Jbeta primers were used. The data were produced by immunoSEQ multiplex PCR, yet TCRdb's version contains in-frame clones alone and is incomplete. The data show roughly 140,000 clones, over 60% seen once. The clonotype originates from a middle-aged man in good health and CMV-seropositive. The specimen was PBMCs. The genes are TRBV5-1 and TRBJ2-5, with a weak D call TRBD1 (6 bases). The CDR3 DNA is TGCGCCAGCAGACATGACAGGAGTGAAGAGACCCAGTACTTC. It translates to CASRHDRSEETQYF. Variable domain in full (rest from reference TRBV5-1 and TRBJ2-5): KAGVTQTPRYLIKTRGQQVTLSCSPISGHRSVSWYQQTPGQGLQFLFEYFSETQRNKGNFPGRFSGRQFSNSRSEMNVSTLELGDSALYLCASRHDRSEETQYFGPGTRLLVL.